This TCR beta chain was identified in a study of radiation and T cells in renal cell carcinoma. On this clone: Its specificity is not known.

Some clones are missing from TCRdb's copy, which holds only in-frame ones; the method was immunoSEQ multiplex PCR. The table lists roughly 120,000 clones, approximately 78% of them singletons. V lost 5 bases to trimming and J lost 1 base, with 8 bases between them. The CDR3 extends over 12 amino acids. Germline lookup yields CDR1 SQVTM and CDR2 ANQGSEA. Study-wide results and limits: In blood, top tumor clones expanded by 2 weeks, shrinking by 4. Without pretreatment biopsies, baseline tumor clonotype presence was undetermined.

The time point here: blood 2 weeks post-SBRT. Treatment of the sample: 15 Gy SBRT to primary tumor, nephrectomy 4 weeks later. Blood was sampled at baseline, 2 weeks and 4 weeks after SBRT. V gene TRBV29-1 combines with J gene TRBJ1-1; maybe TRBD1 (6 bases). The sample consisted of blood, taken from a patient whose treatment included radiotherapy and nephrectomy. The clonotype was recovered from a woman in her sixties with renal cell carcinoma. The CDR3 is CSVSQGNTEAFF. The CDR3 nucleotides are TGCAGCGTTTCACAGGGGAACACTGAAGCTTTCTTT.